This T cell receptor (beta chain) was documented in a study of cytomegalovirus exposure and HLA in healthy donors. In the case of this clone: Antigen specificity is unknown.

Overall study results and limits: In an earlier analysis, productive rearrangement rates for most beta V segments clustered near 87% or 30%.

Primers for the PCR totalled 60 Vbeta and 13 Jbeta. Sequenced by immunoSEQ multiplex PCR; TCRdb stores in-frame clones only, minus some. The data show some 120,000 clones, with 75% to 85% seen just once and under 3% held by the top ten. The CDR3 is 14 amino acids. V shed 0 bases and J shed 8 bases, with 11 bases lying between them. Germline CDR1 reads SGDLS; CDR2 reads YYNGEE. This receptor was taken from a man aged 25 to 40 in good health and CMV-seronegative. What was sequenced was PBMCs. The genes are TRBV9 and TRBJ1-4; D not resolved. CDR3 coding DNA: TGTGCCAGCAGCGTAGATCGGGGTCGGGAAAAACTGTTTTTT. It translates to CASSVDRGREKLFF.